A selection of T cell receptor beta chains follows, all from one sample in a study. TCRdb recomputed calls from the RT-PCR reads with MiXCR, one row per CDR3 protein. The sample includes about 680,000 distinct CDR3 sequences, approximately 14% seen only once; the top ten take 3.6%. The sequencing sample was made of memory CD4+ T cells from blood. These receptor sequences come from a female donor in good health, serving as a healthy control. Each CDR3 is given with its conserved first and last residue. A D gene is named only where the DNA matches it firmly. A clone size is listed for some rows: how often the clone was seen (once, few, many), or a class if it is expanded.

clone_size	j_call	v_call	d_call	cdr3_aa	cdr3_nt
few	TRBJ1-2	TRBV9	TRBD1	CASSVVGTVNYGYTF	TGTGCCAGCAGCGTAGTGGGGACAGTAAATTATGGCTACACCTTC
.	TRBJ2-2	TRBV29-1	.	CSVGLLNTGELFF	TGCAGCGTGGGACTCCTAAACACCGGGGAGCTGTTTTTT
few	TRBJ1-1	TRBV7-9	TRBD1	CASSLATGAEAFF	TGTGCCAGCAGCTTAGCGACAGGGGCTGAAGCTTTCTTT
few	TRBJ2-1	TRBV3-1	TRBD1	CASSQKGAHEQFF	TGTGCCAGCAGCCAAAAGGGGGCGCATGAGCAGTTCTTC
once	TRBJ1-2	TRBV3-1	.	CASSPEGFGGYGYTF	TGTGCCAGCAGCCCAGAGGGATTTGGGGGCTATGGCTACACCTTC
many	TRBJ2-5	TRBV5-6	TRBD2	CASRFNIAGGETQYF	TGTGCCAGCAGGTTCAACATAGCGGGAGGAGAGACCCAGTACTTC
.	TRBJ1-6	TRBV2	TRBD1	CASSVGQGSNSPLHF	TGTGCCAGCAGCGTAGGACAGGGGAGTAATTCACCCCTCCACTTT
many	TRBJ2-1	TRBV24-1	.	CATRGRGNNEQFF	TGTGCCACCAGAGGAAGGGGGAACAATGAGCAGTTCTTC
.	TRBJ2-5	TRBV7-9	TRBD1	CASSLGVGQGETQYF	TGTGCCAGCAGCTTAGGCGTAGGACAGGGGGAGACCCAGTACTTC
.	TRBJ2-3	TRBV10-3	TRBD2	CAIRTSGVADTQYF	TGTGCCATCAGGACTAGCGGGGTGGCAGATACGCAGTATTTT
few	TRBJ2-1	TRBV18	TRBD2	CASSPLAGALSGEQFF	TGTGCCAGCTCGCCCCTAGCGGGAGCCCTTTCGGGTGAGCAGTTCTTC
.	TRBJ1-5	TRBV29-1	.	CSVAVDSNNQPQHF	TGCAGCGTTGCCGTGGACAGCAACAATCAGCCCCAGCATTTT
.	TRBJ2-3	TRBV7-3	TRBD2	CASSSLAGENTQYF	TGTGCCAGCAGCTCACTAGCGGGAGAGAATACGCAGTATTTT
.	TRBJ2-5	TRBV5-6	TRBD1	CASSLARDRGGETQYF	TGTGCCAGCAGCCTAGCCAGGGACAGGGGGGGAGAGACCCAGTACTTC
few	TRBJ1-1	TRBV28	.	CASSYSPNTGAFF	TGTGCCAGCAGTTACTCCCCCAATACGGGAGCTTTCTTT
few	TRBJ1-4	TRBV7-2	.	CASSLDQDRLFF	TGTGCCAGCAGCTTAGACCAGGACAGACTGTTTTTT
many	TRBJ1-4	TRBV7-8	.	CASTPGGWSQKLFF	TGTGCCAGCACCCCGGGAGGGTGGAGTCAAAAACTGTTTTTT
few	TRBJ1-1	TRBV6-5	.	CASSYSTGLNTEAFF	TGTGCCAGCAGTTACTCTACAGGGCTGAACACTGAAGCTTTCTTT
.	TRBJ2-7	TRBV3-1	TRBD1	CASSHGTDFYEQYF	TGTGCCAGCAGCCACGGGACAGACTTCTACGAGCAGTACTTC
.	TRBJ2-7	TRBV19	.	CASSFRLGQGTTYEQYF	TGTGCCAGTAGTTTCCGACTTGGGCAGGGGACCACCTACGAGCAGTACTTC
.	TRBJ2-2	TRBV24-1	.	CATSVGARNTGELFF	TGTGCCACCAGTGTTGGGGCTCGCAACACCGGGGAGCTGTTTTTT
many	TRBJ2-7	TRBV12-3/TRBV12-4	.	CASSLDYSSYEQYF	TGTGCCAGCAGTTTGGACTACTCTTCCTACGAGCAGTACTTC
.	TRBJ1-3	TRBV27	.	CASSFNGFSGNTIYF	TGTGCCAGCAGTTTTAACGGGTTCTCTGGAAACACCATATATTTT
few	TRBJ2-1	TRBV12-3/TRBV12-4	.	CASQLAGEQFF	TGTGCCAGCCAACTAGCTGGTGAGCAGTTCTTC
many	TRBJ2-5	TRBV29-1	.	CSADTLSETQYF	TGCAGCGCTGACACTTTATCGGAGACCCAGTACTTC
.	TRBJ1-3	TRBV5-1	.	CASSLGRTAGISGNTIYF	TGCGCCAGCAGCTTGGGGCGGACAGCCGGCATCTCTGGAAACACCATATATTTT
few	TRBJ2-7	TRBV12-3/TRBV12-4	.	CASSLPRDCYEQYF	TGTGCCAGCAGTTTACCAAGGGACTGCTACGAGCAGTACTTC
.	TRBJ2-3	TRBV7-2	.	CASTLTFSTDTQYF	TGTGCCAGCACCCTCACATTTAGCACAGATACGCAGTATTTT
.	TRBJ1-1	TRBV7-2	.	CASSSKRRGALKGWETEAFF	TGTGCCAGCAGCTCAAAGAGACGGGGAGCACTTAAGGGGTGGGAGACTGAAGCTTTCTTT
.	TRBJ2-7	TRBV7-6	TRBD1	CASSKGQGLYEQYF	TGTGCCAGCAGCAAGGGACAGGGTCTCTACGAGCAGTACTTC
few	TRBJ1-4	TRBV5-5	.	CASSSGQPATNEKLFF	TGTGCCAGCAGCTCAGGACAGCCTGCAACTAATGAAAAACTGTTTTTT
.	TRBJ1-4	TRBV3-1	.	CASSHLSQQEKLFF	TGTGCCAGCAGCCACTTAAGTCAACAAGAAAAACTGTTTTTT
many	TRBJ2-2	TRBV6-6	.	CASSYSTLGVGELFF	TGTGCCAGCAGTTACTCCACCCTAGGGGTCGGGGAGCTGTTTTTT
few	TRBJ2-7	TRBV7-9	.	CATTPGDLPSYEQYF	TGTGCCACCACACCCGGGGACCTACCCTCCTACGAGCAGTACTTC
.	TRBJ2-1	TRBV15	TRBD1	CATSGSRGQNEQFF	TGTGCCACCAGCGGGTCCAGGGGGCAGAATGAGCAGTTCTTC
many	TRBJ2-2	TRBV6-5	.	CASRRTGELFF	TGTGCCAGCAGAAGGACCGGGGAGCTGTTTTTT
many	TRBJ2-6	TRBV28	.	CASSSLGAIAPSGANVLTF	TGTGCCAGCAGTTCCCTGGGGGCTATCGCACCCTCTGGGGCCAACGTCCTGACTTTC
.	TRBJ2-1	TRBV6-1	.	CASSDESHNEQFF	TGTGCCAGCAGTGACGAGTCGCACAATGAGCAGTTCTTC
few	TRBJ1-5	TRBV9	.	CASSATAGGNQPQHF	TGTGCCAGCAGCGCGACCGCTGGGGGCAATCAGCCCCAGCATTTT
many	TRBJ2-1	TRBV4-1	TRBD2	CASSGRTLAAGGLDEQFF	TGCGCCAGCAGCGGACGCACTCTAGCGGCTGGCGGTCTCGATGAGCAGTTCTTC
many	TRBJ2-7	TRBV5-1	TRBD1	CASSSPGQYYEQYF	TGCGCCAGCAGTTCACCGGGACAGTACTACGAGCAGTACTTC
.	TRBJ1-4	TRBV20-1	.	CSAIWGSGNEKLFF	TGCAGTGCCATTTGGGGGAGTGGTAATGAAAAACTGTTTTTT
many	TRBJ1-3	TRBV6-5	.	CASKVKAGPGNTIYF	TGTGCCAGCAAAGTTAAGGCAGGGCCTGGAAACACCATATATTTT
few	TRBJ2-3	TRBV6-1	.	CASSEDLVWPTQYF	TGTGCCAGCAGTGAAGATCTCGTGTGGCCTACGCAGTATTTT
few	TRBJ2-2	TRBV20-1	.	CSARVLAGATGELFF	TGCAGTGCTAGAGTTTTGGCAGGGGCCACCGGGGAGCTGTTTTTT
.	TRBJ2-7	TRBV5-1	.	CASSLDAGHPAYEQYF	TGCGCCAGCAGCTTGGATGCGGGACATCCTGCCTACGAGCAGTACTTC
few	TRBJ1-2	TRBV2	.	CASSEVGNLGYGYTF	TGTGCCAGCAGTGAAGTCGGAAACCTAGGCTATGGCTACACCTTC
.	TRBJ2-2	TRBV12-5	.	CASGLVSVAPNTGELFF	TGTGCTAGTGGTTTGGTATCGGTCGCACCGAACACCGGGGAGCTGTTTTTT
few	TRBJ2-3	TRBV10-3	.	CAISDSFTDTQYF	TGTGCCATCAGTGACTCATTCACAGATACGCAGTATTTT
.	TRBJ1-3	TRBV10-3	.	CAITELGGNTIYF	TGTGCCATCACGGAGCTTGGTGGAAACACCATATATTTT
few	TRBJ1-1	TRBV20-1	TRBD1	CSARTGGQFDTEAFF	TGCAGTGCTAGGACAGGGGGGCAGTTTGACACTGAAGCTTTCTTT
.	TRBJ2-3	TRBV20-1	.	CSARVEADTQYF	TGCAGTGCTAGAGTGGAGGCAGATACGCAGTATTTT